This T cell receptor beta chain was recorded in a study of shared clonotypes between healthy human individuals. The protocol was immunoSEQ multiplex PCR, while the TCRdb copy is restricted to in-frame clones and leaves out a portion. In the table there are 850,000 to 1,200,000 clones, about 77% of which are singletons. With regard to this clone: The same CDR3 arises from other DNA sequences in this sample as well.

Germline V gene lookup returns CDR1 ENHRY and CDR2 SYGVKD. With 6 bases removed from V and 2 bases from J, the gap between germline ends came to 11 bases. The CDR3 contains 13 residues. The receptor comes from a man between 18 and 29 years old in good health. Material: memory CD4+ T cells sorted from blood. Subset defined: CD45RA-negative fraction. J is TRBJ2-7 and V is TRBV10-3; the D call may be TRBD1 or TRBD2 (5 bases each). The CDR3: CAIRRDGAYEQYF. CDR3 nucleotides: TGTGCCATCAGACGGGACGGGGCCTACGAGCAGTACTTC.